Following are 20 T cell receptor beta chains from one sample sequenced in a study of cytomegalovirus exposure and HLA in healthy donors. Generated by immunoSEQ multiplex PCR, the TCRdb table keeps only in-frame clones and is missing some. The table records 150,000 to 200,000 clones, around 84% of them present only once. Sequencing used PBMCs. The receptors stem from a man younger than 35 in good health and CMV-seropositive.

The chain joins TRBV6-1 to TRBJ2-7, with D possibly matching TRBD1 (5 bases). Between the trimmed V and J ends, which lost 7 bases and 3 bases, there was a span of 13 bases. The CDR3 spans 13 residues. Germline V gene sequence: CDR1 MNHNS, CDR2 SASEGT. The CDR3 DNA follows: TGTGCCAGCAAATTGGGGCAGGGCTACGAGCAGTACTTC. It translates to CASKLGQGYEQYF.

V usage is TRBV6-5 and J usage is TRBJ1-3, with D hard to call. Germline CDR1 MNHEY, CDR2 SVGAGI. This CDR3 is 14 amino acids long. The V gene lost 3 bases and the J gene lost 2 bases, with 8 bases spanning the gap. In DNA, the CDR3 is TGTGCCAGCAGTTATTCCGGGACTGGAAACACCATATATTTT. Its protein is CASSYSGTGNTIYF.

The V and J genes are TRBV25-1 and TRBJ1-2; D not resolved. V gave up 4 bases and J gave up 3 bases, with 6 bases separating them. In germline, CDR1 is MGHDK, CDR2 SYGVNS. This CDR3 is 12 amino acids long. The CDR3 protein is CASSAGDYGYTF. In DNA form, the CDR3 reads TGTGCCAGCAGTGCCGGGGACTATGGCTACACCTTC.

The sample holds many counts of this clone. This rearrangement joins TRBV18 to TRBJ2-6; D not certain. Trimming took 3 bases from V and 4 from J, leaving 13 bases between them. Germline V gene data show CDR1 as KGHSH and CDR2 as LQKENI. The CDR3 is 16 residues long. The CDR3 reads CASSPLPSGGANVLTF. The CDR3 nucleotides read TGTGCCAGCTCACCCCTACCTAGTGGGGGGGCCAACGTCCTGACTTTC.

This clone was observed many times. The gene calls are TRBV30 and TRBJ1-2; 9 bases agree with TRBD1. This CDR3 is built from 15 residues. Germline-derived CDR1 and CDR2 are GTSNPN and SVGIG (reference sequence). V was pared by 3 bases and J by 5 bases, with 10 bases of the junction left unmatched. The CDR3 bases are TGTGCCTGGAGAGCTGGACAGGGGTATATGTATGGCTACACCTTC. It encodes CAWRAGQGYMYGYTF.

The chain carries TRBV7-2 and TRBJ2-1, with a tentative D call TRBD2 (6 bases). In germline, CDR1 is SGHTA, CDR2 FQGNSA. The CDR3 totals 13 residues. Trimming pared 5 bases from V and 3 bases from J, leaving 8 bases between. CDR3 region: CASSLGLYNEQFF. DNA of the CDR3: TGTGCCAGCAGCCTGGGACTCTACAATGAGCAGTTCTTC.

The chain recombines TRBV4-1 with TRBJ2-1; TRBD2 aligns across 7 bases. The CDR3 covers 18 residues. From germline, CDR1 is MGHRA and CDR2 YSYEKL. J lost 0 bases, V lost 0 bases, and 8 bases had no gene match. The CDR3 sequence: CASSQELRGGGSYNEQFF. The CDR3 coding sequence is TGCGCCAGCAGCCAAGAATTGCGAGGCGGGGGCTCCTACAATGAGCAGTTCTTC.

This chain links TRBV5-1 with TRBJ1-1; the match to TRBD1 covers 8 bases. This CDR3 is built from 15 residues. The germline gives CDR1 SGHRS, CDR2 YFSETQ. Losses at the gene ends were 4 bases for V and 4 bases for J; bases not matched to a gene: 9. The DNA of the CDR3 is TGCGCCAGCAGCCCCGACGAACAGGGGGGCACTGAAGCTTTCTTT. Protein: CASSPDEQGGTEAFF.

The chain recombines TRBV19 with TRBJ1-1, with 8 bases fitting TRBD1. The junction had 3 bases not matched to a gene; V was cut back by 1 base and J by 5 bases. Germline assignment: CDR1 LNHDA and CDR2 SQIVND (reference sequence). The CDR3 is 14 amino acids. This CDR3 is CASSIAGGGTEAFF. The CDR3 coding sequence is TGTGCCAGTAGTATAGCAGGGGGCGGAACTGAAGCTTTCTTT.

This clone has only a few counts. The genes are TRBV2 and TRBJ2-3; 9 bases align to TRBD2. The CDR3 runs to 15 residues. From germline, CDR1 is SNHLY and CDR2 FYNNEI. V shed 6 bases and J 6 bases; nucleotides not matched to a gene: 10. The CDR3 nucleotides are TGTGCCAGCAGGACTACTAGCGGGCTCGCTGATACGCAGTATTTT. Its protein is CASRTTSGLADTQYF.

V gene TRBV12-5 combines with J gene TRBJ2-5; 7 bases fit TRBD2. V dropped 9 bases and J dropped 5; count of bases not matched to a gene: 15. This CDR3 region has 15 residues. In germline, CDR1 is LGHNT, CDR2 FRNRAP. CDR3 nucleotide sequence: TGTGCTAGCGCCTTAGGGGTTGGGGGAGGGGAGACCCAGTACTTC. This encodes CASALGVGGGETQYF.

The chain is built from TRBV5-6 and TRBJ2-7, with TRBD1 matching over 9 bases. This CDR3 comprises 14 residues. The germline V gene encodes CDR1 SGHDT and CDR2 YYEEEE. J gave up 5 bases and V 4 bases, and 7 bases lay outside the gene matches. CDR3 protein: CASSAGDRVNEQYF. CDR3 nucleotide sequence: TGTGCCAGCAGCGCAGGGGACAGGGTGAACGAGCAGTACTTC.

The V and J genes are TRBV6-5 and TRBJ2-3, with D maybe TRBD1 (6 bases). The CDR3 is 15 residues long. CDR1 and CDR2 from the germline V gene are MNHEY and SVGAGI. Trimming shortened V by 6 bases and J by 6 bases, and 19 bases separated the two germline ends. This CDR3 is CASSRRDTLRDTQYF. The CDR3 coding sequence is TGTGCCAGCAGCCGACGGGACACACTGAGGGATACGCAGTATTTT.

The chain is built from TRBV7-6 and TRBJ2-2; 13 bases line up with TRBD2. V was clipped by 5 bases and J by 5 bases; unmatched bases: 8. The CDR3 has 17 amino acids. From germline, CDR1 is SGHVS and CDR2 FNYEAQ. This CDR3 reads CASSVLAGGSRTGELFF. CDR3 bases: TGTGCCAGCAGCGTACTAGCGGGAGGGTCCCGAACCGGGGAGCTGTTTTTT.

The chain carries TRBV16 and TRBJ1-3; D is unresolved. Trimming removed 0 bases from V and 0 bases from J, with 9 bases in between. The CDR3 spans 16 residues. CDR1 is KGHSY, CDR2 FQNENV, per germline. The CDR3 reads CASSQSSPSSGNTIYF. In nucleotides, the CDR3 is TGTGCCAGCAGCCAATCGTCGCCCAGCTCTGGAAACACCATATATTTT.

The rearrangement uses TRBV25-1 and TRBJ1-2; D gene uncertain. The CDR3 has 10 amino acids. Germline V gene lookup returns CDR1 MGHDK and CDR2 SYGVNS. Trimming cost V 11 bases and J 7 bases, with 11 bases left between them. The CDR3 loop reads CAGTAGGYTF. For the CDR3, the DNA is TGTGCCGGTACAGCGGGTGGCTACACCTTC.

The CDR3: CASSRPGGSYEQYF. The DNA of the CDR3 is TGCGCCAGCAGCCGTCCAGGGGGCTCCTACGAGCAGTACTTC. The chain is built from TRBV4-1 and TRBJ2-7; 7 bases match TRBD1. Germline CDR1 is MGHRA and CDR2 is YSYEKL. This CDR3 region has 14 residues. J lost 0 bases, V lost 4 bases, and 3 bases had no gene match.

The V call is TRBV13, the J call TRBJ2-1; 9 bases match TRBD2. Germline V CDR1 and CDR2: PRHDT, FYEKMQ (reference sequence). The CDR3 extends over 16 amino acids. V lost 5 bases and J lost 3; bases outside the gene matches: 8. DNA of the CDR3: TGTGCCAGCAGCGCTCGCGGGAGGGCCTACTACAATGAGCAGTTCTTC. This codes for CASSARGRAYYNEQFF.

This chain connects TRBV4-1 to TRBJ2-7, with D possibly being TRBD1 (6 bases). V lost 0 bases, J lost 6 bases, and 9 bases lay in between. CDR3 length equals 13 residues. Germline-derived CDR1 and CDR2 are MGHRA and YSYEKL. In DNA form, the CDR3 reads TGCGCCAGCAGCCAAGAGGGCAGGGGCGAGCAGTACTTC. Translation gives CASSQEGRGEQYF.

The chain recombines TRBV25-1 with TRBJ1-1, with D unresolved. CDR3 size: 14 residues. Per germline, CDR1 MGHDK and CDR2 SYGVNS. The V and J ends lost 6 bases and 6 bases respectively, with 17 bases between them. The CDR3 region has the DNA TGTGCCAGCAGCCCAGCCCAGGCGGGCCCTGAAGCTTTCTTT. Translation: CASSPAQAGPEAFF.